Sequencing of this T cell receptor (beta chain) was carried out in a study of OX40 agonist ivuxolimab in advanced cancers. Measured with immunoSEQ multiplex PCR; TCRdb has only the in-frame clones, and not every one. The sample has 60,000 to 80,000 clones; around nine tenths are singletons. Germline-derived CDR1 and CDR2 are SGHVS and FNYEAQ. V dropped 3 bases and J dropped 5 bases, with 14 bases sitting between them. The CDR3 is 15 amino acids. The TCR was taken from an adult with an advanced solid tumor such as melanoma, head and neck, liver or kidney cancer. This specimen was CD4+ or CD8+ T cells sorted from blood, taken in a trial of the OX40 agonist ivuxolimab. This chain uses TRBV7-6 with TRBJ2-1, with unresolved D. CDR3 sequence reads: CASSLVPSRDNEQFF. CDR3 nucleotide sequence: TGTGCCAGCAGCTTGGTTCCGTCTAGGGACAATGAGCAGTTCTTC.